This T cell receptor (beta chain) was recovered during a study of Ad26.COV2.S vaccination and SARS-CoV-2 variants. Overall study results and limits: In TCR breadth and depth analyses, total T cell responses may have been underestimated. Placebo recipients showed lower spike-specific TCR breadth than vaccinees. The authors reported substantial breadth in spike-specific CD8+ and CD4+ T cell responses after vaccination.

Produced via immunoSEQ multiplex PCR; TCRdb's table is partial and in-frame only. The sample records some 390,000 clones, over 75% being singletons. Documented treatment: roughly 20 received Ad26.COV2.S at low or high dose, single or two shots; 5 received placebo; per-sample allocation not given. Sampling occurred on day 63 after the first vaccine or placebo injection. The V end lost 1 base, the J end lost 3 bases, and 6 bases lay between the germline ends. Germline loops: CDR1 LGHDT, CDR2 YNNKEL (reference sequence). The CDR3 totals 14 residues. This clone was picked up a small number of times. What it binds is unknown.

The chain couples TRBV3-1 (or the pseudogene TRBV3-2) to TRBJ2-2; D is ambiguous. The source material was peripheral blood, sampled in a trial of Ad26.COV2.S vaccine versus placebo. This TCR came from a person aged 18-65 years who received the Ad26.COV2.S COVID-19 vaccine or a placebo. The CDR3 here is CASSQGRHTGELFF. CDR3 nucleotides: TGTGCCAGCAGCCAAGGCAGACACACCGGGGAGCTGTTTTTT.